One and the same sample provided the 25 T cell receptor beta chains below, sequenced in a study of T cell responses to AZD1222 COVID-19 vaccine. Measured with immunoSEQ multiplex PCR; TCRdb has only the in-frame clones, and not every one. Here the sample spans over 150,000 clones, roughly 88% being singletons. The sample consisted of peripheral blood, taken 28 days after the second AZD1222 dose. The receptor source for this set is an adult who received the AZD1222 COVID-19 vaccine.

This chain uses TRBV19 with TRBJ2-1; 10 bases align to TRBD1. Trimming removed 10 bases from V and 13 bases from J; junction bases left unmatched: 40. Germline loops: CDR1 LNHDA, CDR2 SQIVND (reference sequence). The CDR3 length is 22 residues. CDR3 in amino acids: CAIARTGGATTMSFSGMNVQFF. CDR3 nucleotide sequence: TGTGCCATAGCCCGGACAGGGGGAGCTACTACAATGAGTTTCTCAGGAATGAACGTACAGTTCTTC.

The chain carries TRBV6-2 or TRBV6-3 and TRBJ2-5, with D maybe TRBD1 (5 bases). Germline values: CDR1 MNHEY, CDR2 SVGEGT. The CDR3 consists of 15 residues. The V and J ends lost 0 bases and 5 bases respectively, with 13 bases between them. The CDR3 DNA follows: TGTGCCAGCAGTTACTCTACAGGCGGAACGGAGACCCAGTACTTC. Encoded protein: CASSYSTGGTETQYF.

The chain couples TRBV7-3 to TRBJ2-3; the D is unclear. This CDR3 comprises 16 residues. Looked up from germline, CDR1 is SGHTA and CDR2 is FQGTGA. Deletions cut 5 bases from V and 6 bases from J, with 21 bases between. The CDR3 region has the DNA TGTGCCAGCAGCCCCTCGGACCCCTCGAACGGGGATACGCAGTATTTT. This sequence encodes CASSPSDPSNGDTQYF.

V and J are TRBV7-9 and TRBJ1-6, with D hard to call. V was clipped by 1 base and J by 5 bases, with 9 bases between them. This CDR3 region has 15 residues. The germline V gene has CDR1 SEHNR and CDR2 FQNEAQ (reference sequence). The CDR3 spells CASSLEVVNNSPLHF. CDR3 DNA: TGTGCCAGCAGCTTAGAGGTGGTTAATAATTCACCCCTCCACTTT.

A few counts support this clone. V gene TRBV20-1 combines with J gene TRBJ2-1; no clear D gene. The V end lost 5 bases, the J end lost 6 bases, and 8 bases lay between the germline ends. CDR3 length: 11 residues. Germline V lookup: CDR1 DFQATT, CDR2 SNEGSKA (reference sequence). CDR3 region: CSAQRFNEQFF. The CDR3 nucleotides read TGCAGTGCTCAACGGTTCAATGAGCAGTTCTTC.

The chain joins TRBV5-6 to TRBJ2-6; possibly TRBD2 for D (5 bases). Germline V lookup: CDR1 SGHDT, CDR2 YYEEEE. The germline V and J ends were trimmed by 2 bases and 2 bases, with 5 bases remaining between them. The CDR3 is made up of 14 amino acids. The CDR3 is CASSFGAGANVLTF. CDR3 sequence (DNA): TGTGCCAGCAGCTTCGGGGCTGGGGCCAACGTCCTGACTTTC.

The genes are TRBV6-5 and TRBJ1-4; D may be TRBD1 (5 bases). In germline, CDR1 is MNHEY, CDR2 SVGAGI. V lost 10 bases and J lost 4, with 16 bases in between. The CDR3 has 14 residues. The DNA for the CDR3 is TGTGCCACCTTCGCCCGGGGCTATAATGAAAAACTGTTTTTT. Protein: CATFARGYNEKLFF.

The gene calls are TRBV30 and TRBJ1-4; TRBD1 aligns across 9 bases. This CDR3 has 15 residues. Germline trimming cut 4 bases from V and 6 bases from J; bases unmatched to any gene: 9. Germline CDR1 GTSNPN, CDR2 SVGIG (reference sequence). CDR3 sequence reads: CAWNTGGAWDEKLFF. The CDR3 DNA follows: TGTGCCTGGAATACAGGGGGCGCATGGGATGAAAAACTGTTTTTT.

This clone was observed a single time. The CDR3 region is CASSETGQGWYEQYF. In DNA, the CDR3 is TGTGCCAGCAGTGAAACGGGACAGGGGTGGTACGAGCAGTACTTC. The chain combines TRBV6-1 with TRBJ2-7; 10 bases fit TRBD1. The CDR3 has 15 residues. The germline V gene encodes CDR1 MNHNS and CDR2 SASEGT. V shed 2 bases, J shed 4 bases, and the junction held 5 bases outside the gene matches.

The gene calls are TRBV28 and TRBJ2-5, with D perhaps given as TRBD1 or TRBD2 (5 bases each). Trimming removed 4 bases at V and 4 bases at J, with 22 bases between. The CDR3 loop spans 17 amino acids. Per germline, CDR1 MDHEN and CDR2 SYDVKM. The CDR3 DNA sequence: TGTGCCAGCAGTTCCATCACTTGGGACCTCGGGCGAGAGACCCAGTACTTC. It is translated as CASSSITWDLGRETQYF.

For the CDR3, the DNA is TGTGCCAGCAGCTTACAGGACTCTGGAAACACCATATATTTT. The encoded protein is CASSLQDSGNTIYF. The chain employs TRBV7-2 and TRBJ1-3; D unresolved. Trimming pared 2 bases from V and 0 bases from J, leaving 5 bases between. The CDR3 has 14 residues. CDR1 is SGHTA, CDR2 FQGNSA, per germline.

The chain joins TRBV11-2 to TRBJ2-5, with 12 bases identical to TRBD2. The CDR3 loop spans 17 amino acids. The germline V gene has CDR1 SGHAT and CDR2 FQNNGV. The V and J ends lost 3 bases and 1 base, in that order; junction bases with no gene match: 6. Written as DNA, the CDR3 is TGTGCCAGCAGCTTTGGGCTAGCGGGGGGGACCCAAGAGACCCAGTACTTC. It encodes CASSFGLAGGTQETQYF.

This chain links TRBV5-6 with TRBJ2-7; D gene ambiguous. The CDR3 contains 14 residues. Germline-derived CDR1 and CDR2 are SGHDT and YYEEEE. V was shortened by 5 bases and J by 0 bases, with 12 bases between the two germline ends. The CDR3 reads CASSSGPSSYEQYF. The DNA for the CDR3 is TGTGCCAGCAGTTCCGGACCCTCCTCCTACGAGCAGTACTTC.

The chain has TRBV29-1 and TRBJ2-5; the match to TRBD1 covers 12 bases. The CDR3 has 14 residues. The V gene's germline CDR1 is SQVTM and CDR2 ANQGSEA. V was pared by 4 bases and J by 4 bases, with 4 bases of the junction left unmatched. CDR3 protein: CSVGGQGAGETQYF. The CDR3 DNA reads as TGCAGCGTTGGGGGACAGGGGGCTGGAGAGACCCAGTACTTC.

The DNA of the CDR3 is TGTGCCAGCAGCTTAGGGGCGGGGACTGAAGCTTTCTTT. Its translation: CASSLGAGTEAFF. The J gene is TRBJ1-1, the V gene TRBV7-3, with D possibly matching TRBD1 (5 bases). Trimming stripped 2 bases from V and 5 bases from J, with 9 bases between. Germline V lookup: CDR1 SGHTA, CDR2 FQGTGA. The CDR3 covers 13 residues.

V is TRBV2 and J is TRBJ1-2; D ambiguous. This CDR3 comprises 15 residues. Trimming stripped 6 bases from V and 2 bases from J, with 16 bases between. The germline V gene has CDR1 SNHLY and CDR2 FYNNEI. The CDR3 bases are TGTGCCAGCAGGTGGCGGCCTTTTGGGAACTATGGCTACACCTTC. As protein: CASRWRPFGNYGYTF. Full variable domain (rest looked up from reference TRBV2 and TRBJ1-2): EPEVTQTPSHQVTQMGQEVILRCVPISNHLYFYWYRQILGQKVEFLVSFYNNEISEKSEIFDDQFSVERPDGSNFTLKIRSTKLEDSAMYFCASRWRPFGNYGYTFGSGTRLTVV.

This chain uses TRBV6-1 with TRBJ2-2, with TRBD1 matching over 8 bases. With 6 bases clipped from V and 4 bases from J, the junction kept 4 bases outside the gene matches. Germline V CDR1 and CDR2: MNHNS, SASEGT. CDR3 size: 14 residues. CDR3 residues: CASRPQGGTGELFF. CDR3 sequence (DNA): TGTGCCAGCAGGCCACAGGGGGGCACCGGGGAGCTGTTTTTT.

J is TRBJ2-1 and V is TRBV4-1, with D possibly TRBD2 on 6 matching bases. The CDR3 sequence is 16 residues long. From germline, CDR1 is MGHRA and CDR2 YSYEKL. Trimming stripped 4 bases from V and 4 bases from J, with 17 bases between. The CDR3 region is CASSLPGGGVYNEQFF. CDR3 nucleotide sequence: TGCGCCAGCAGCCTACCCGGGGGTGGGGTTTACAATGAGCAGTTCTTC.

The V gene is TRBV27, the J gene TRBJ2-7; the match to TRBD2 covers 7 bases. V shed 2 bases and J 4 bases; nucleotides not matched to a gene: 11. The germline CDR1 and CDR2 sequences are MNHEY and SMNVEV (reference sequence). The CDR3 loop spans 16 amino acids. This CDR3 is CASSLIRTSSTYEQYF. The CDR3 nucleotides read TGTGCCAGCAGTTTAATTCGGACTAGTAGTACATACGAGCAGTACTTC.

The chain carries TRBV3-1 (or the pseudogene TRBV3-2) and TRBJ1-1, with TRBD1 as a possible D gene (5 bases). Looked up from germline, CDR1 is LGHDT and CDR2 is YNNKEL (reference sequence). V lost 5 bases and J 0 bases, leaving 7 bases between the germline ends. This CDR3 is built from 13 residues. The chain's CDR3 is CASSSTVNTEAFF. CDR3 coding DNA: TGTGCCAGCAGCTCGACAGTGAACACTGAAGCTTTCTTT.

This CDR3 is CASIGGSDQPQHF. For the CDR3, the DNA is TGTGCCAGTATCGGAGGGTCGGATCAGCCCCAGCATTTT. The V call is TRBV19, the J call TRBJ1-5; D gene uncertain. The germline V and J ends were trimmed by 7 bases and 5 bases, with 12 bases remaining between them. Germline CDR1 reads LNHDA; CDR2 reads SQIVND (reference sequence). The CDR3 is made up of 13 amino acids.

This chain connects TRBV19 to TRBJ1-2, with 9 bases identical to TRBD1. The CDR3 runs to 15 residues. Germline lookup yields CDR1 LNHDA and CDR2 SQIVND (reference sequence). V was pared by 4 bases and J by 4 bases, with 7 bases of the junction left unmatched. CDR3 region: CASSRGQGRGYGYTF. As DNA, the CDR3 is TGTGCCAGTAGTAGGGGACAGGGTAGGGGCTATGGCTACACCTTC.

This chain connects TRBV10-3 to TRBJ2-5; TRBD2 matches 7 bases. V dropped 8 bases and J dropped 5; count of bases not matched to a gene: 2. CDR3 length: 11 amino acids. Germline V gene data show CDR1 as ENHRY and CDR2 as SYGVKD. The CDR3 DNA reads TGTGCCATCCGGGAGGCGGAGACCCAGTACTTC. As protein: CAIREAETQYF.

The gene calls are TRBV5-1 and TRBJ2-6; 7 bases agree with TRBD1. The germline V gene has CDR1 SGHRS and CDR2 YFSETQ. V trimming: 7 bases; J trimming: 2 bases; junction bases outside the gene matches: 3. This CDR3 region has 14 residues. This CDR3 reads CASSDRAGANVLTF. In DNA, the CDR3 is TGCGCCAGCTCCGACAGGGCTGGGGCCAACGTCCTGACTTTC.

The chain links TRBV27 to TRBJ1-2, with 8 bases that match TRBD1. V lost 5 bases to trimming and J lost 8 bases; unmatched junction nucleotides: 7. The germline V gene has CDR1 MNHEY and CDR2 SMNVEV (reference sequence). The CDR3 has 13 residues. The CDR3 loop reads CASSLGQENGYTF. Written as DNA, the CDR3 is TGTGCCAGCAGTCTGGGACAGGAAAACGGCTACACCTTC.